At least ten counts were recorded for the clone carrying this T cell receptor (beta chain). Its antigen is currently unknown. Germline V gene lookup returns CDR1 SGHVS and CDR2 FQNEAQ. The CDR3 consists of 15 residues. Trimming took 4 bases from V and 7 from J, leaving 14 bases between them. The data derive from a study of T cell repertoires in cytomegalovirus infection. TCRdb reprocessed the reads with MiXCR, giving one entry per CDR3 protein. The sample includes 350,000 to 400,000 distinct CDR3 sequences, nearly 35% of them seen just once. Study-wide findings and caveats: HLA-C-restricted TCR beta clonotypes specific for CMV led the ex vivo response.

Sequenced here: cultured PBMCs, sampled from culture after CMV antigen stimulation. V usage is TRBV7-8 and J usage is TRBJ1-6; no clear D gene. This TCR derives from a human donor in good health (CMV status not recorded). Some clones in this sample may be carry-over from other donors' samples. The CDR3 nucleotides are TGTGCCAGCAGCTCGGAACCCACCCTGAATTCACCCCTCCACTTT. It codes for CASSSEPTLNSPLHF.